The next 11 T cell receptor beta chains were all read from a single sample in a study of T cells expressing NK-cell markers. TCRdb derives one entry per CDR3 protein from the 5' RACE reads, leaving out DNA. The listing contains 400,000 or so distinct CDR3 sequences. The specimen sequenced was blood T cells: a sorted CD56 or NKG2C T cell subset, CD4+ or CD8+ T cells, or bulk PBMC T cells (not recorded which). The receptors originated from a woman in her forties or fifties in good health.

The rearrangement links TRBV18 to TRBJ2-5; the TCRdb D gene call, TRBD1, has no DNA to confirm it. The CDR3 loop spans 15 amino acids. From germline, CDR1 is KGHSH and CDR2 LQKENI. CDR3 sequence reads: CASSSLGLPGETQYF. Full variable domain (rest looked up from reference TRBV18 and TRBJ2-5): NAGVMQNPRHLVRRRGQEARLRCSPMKGHSHVYWYRQLPEEGLKFMVYLQKENIIDESGMPKERFSAEFPKEGPSILRIQQVVRGDSAAYFCASSSLGLPGETQYFGPGTRLLVL.

This chain connects TRBV10-3 to TRBJ2-5; the TCRdb D gene call, TRBD1, has no DNA to confirm it. Germline lookup yields CDR1 ENHRY and CDR2 SYGVKD. The CDR3 contains 14 residues. The CDR3 here is CAIALTGGGETQYF.

V is TRBV12-3 or TRBV12-4 and J is TRBJ2-1; TCRdb's D call, TRBD2, is unchecked because there is no DNA. The CDR3 totals 15 residues. The CDR3 spells CASSPQGGPLNEQFF.

The chain uses TRBV24-1 and TRBJ2-3; without DNA, the TCRdb call of TRBD2 cannot be checked. From germline, CDR1 is KGHDR and CDR2 SFDVKD. The CDR3 contains 16 residues. Here the CDR3 reads CATSAYSAGVVDTQYF.

The rearrangement joins TRBV10-3 to TRBJ2-1. The length of the CDR3 is 13 residues. Germline CDR1 is ENHRY and CDR2 is SYGVKD. CDR3 loop: CAISDPSYNEQFF.

The genes are TRBV6-6 and TRBJ1-4. The CDR3 is made up of 11 amino acids. Germline CDR1 is MNHNY and CDR2 is SVGAGI (reference sequence). The CDR3 region is CASSYEGVLFF.

The rearrangement joins TRBV7-9 to TRBJ2-1; TCRdb's D call of TRBD2 is untestable without DNA. This CDR3 region has 12 residues. The germline CDR1 and CDR2 sequences are SEHNR and FQNEAQ (reference sequence). CDR3 sequence: CASSSIAQEQFF. Drawing the rest from reference TRBV7-9 and TRBJ2-1, the complete variable domain is DTGVSQNPRHKITKRGQNVTFRCDPISEHNRLYWYRQTLGQGPEFLTYFQNEAQLEKSRLLSDRFSAERPKGSFSTLEIQRTEQGDSAMYLCASSSIAQEQFFGPGTRLTVL.

The chain joins TRBV20-1 to TRBJ2-1; no DNA is available, so the TRBD1 call from TCRdb remains unchecked. The CDR3 is 14 residues long. Germline V gene sequence: CDR1 DFQATT, CDR2 SNEGSKA (reference sequence). The chain's CDR3 is CSARDRRRVNEQFF.

The chain recombines TRBV27 with TRBJ1-1; TCRdb reports TRBD1, a call that lacks DNA to check it against. Germline CDR1 is MNHEY and CDR2 is SMNVEV (reference sequence). This CDR3 region has 15 residues. The CDR3 loop reads CASSIDRGLNTEAFF.

J is TRBJ2-3 and V is TRBV6-1. Germline CDR1 and CDR2: MNHNS and SASEGT. CDR3 length: 14 amino acids. The CDR3 sequence is CASSEAPQSAKQYF.

This chain uses TRBV2 with TRBJ2-6; the D gene TCRdb calls, TRBD2, cannot be checked with no DNA. Germline CDR1 SNHLY, CDR2 FYNNEI. The CDR3 is made up of 18 amino acids. CDR3 loop: CASMQTSGLNSGANVLTF.